These 11 T cell receptor beta chains came from one sample sequenced in a study of T cells in Graves' hyperthyroidism and ophthalmopathy. Template material for amplifying TCR beta CDR3 regions consisted of RNA transcripts. HTBI primers were the set used in a first-round RT-PCR of the TCR CDR3. MiXCR was run by TCRdb on the multiplex PCR reads, yielding one entry per CDR3 protein. The sample yields about 560,000 distinct CDR3 sequences, less than 15% seen once. Specimen: blood. These receptors all come from a woman in her 40s with Graves' hyperthyroidism.

The table lists this clonotype with a few counts. A read error may produce the germline difference seen at one junction end. The V and J genes are TRBV27 and TRBJ2-1, with a tentative D call TRBD2 (6 bases). The CDR3 spans 14 residues. In germline, CDR1 is MNHEY, CDR2 SMNVEV (reference sequence). In DNA form, the CDR3 reads TGTGCCAGCAGTGGGGGGAACACCTACAGTGAGCAGTTCTTC. Amino acids: CASSGGNTYSEQFF.

In this sample, this clonotype turned up many times. CDR3 nucleotide sequence: TGTGCCATCAGTGGGGGACAGGGTTGGGAGACCCAGTACTTC. Protein product: CAISGGQGWETQYF. The rearrangement links TRBV10-3 to TRBJ2-5, with 9 bases that match TRBD1. CDR1 and CDR2 (germline): ENHRY, SYGVKD. Germline trimming cut 4 bases from V and 5 bases from J; bases unmatched to any gene: 5. This CDR3 has 14 amino acids.

This clonotype was seen repeatedly, ten times or more. The V call is TRBV12-3 or TRBV12-4, the J call TRBJ2-2; D possibly corresponds to TRBD1 (5 bases). V shed 6 bases and J shed 3 bases, with 14 bases lying between them. The CDR3 sequence is 15 residues long. The CDR3 DNA follows: TGTGCCAGCAGCCAGACAGCGCCGGACACCGGGGAGCTGTTTTTT. The encoded protein is CASSQTAPDTGELFF.

This clonotype was found a few times. V usage is TRBV24-1 and J usage is TRBJ2-3; D gene unclear. The CDR3 consists of 14 residues. Looked up from germline, CDR1 is KGHDR and CDR2 is SFDVKD. Trimming took 3 bases from V and 2 from J, leaving 8 bases between them. CDR3 amino acids: CATSDAVSTDTQYF. CDR3 coding DNA: TGTGCCACCAGTGATGCCGTCTCCACAGATACGCAGTATTTT.

The gene calls are TRBV6-1 and TRBJ1-4; D gene ambiguous. The germline CDR1 and CDR2 sequences are MNHNS and SASEGT. This CDR3 has 11 residues. Trimming cost V 5 bases and J 7 bases, with 5 bases left between them. Here the CDR3 reads CASSPLEKLFF. CDR3 coding DNA: TGTGCCAGCAGTCCCCTTGAAAAACTGTTTTTT.

This clonotype was seen many times. The chain uses TRBV18 and TRBJ2-5; 10 bases are a match to TRBD2. Germline CDR1 reads KGHSH; CDR2 reads LQKENI. V gave up 6 bases and J gave up 4 bases; unmatched junction bases: 11. CDR3 length: 16 amino acids. The CDR3 protein is CASSTRPSGRGETQYF. The CDR3 DNA follows: TGTGCCAGCTCTACCAGGCCTAGCGGGAGAGGAGAGACCCAGTACTTC. Full variable domain (remainder filled in from reference TRBV18 and TRBJ2-5): NAGVMQNPRHLVRRRGQEARLRCSPMKGHSHVYWYRQLPEEGLKFMVYLQKENIIDESGMPKERFSAEFPKEGPSILRIQQVVRGDSAAYFCASSTRPSGRGETQYFGPGTRLLVL.

This clonotype was counted a few times. This chain uses TRBV7-9 with TRBJ2-7; D is undetermined. Germline CDR1 is SEHNR and CDR2 is FQNEAQ (reference sequence). With 8 bases removed from V and 5 bases from J, the gap between germline ends came to 10 bases. This CDR3 comprises 11 residues. CDR3: CASVAVHEQYF. Written as DNA, the CDR3 is TGTGCCAGCGTCGCTGTACACGAGCAGTACTTC.

Remarks on this clonotype: A much larger clone lies one base from this, so it may be a read error. This chain links TRBV7-2 with TRBJ2-1; D perhaps matches TRBD1 (6 bases). This CDR3 spans 15 amino acids. V lost 5 bases to trimming and J lost 8 bases, with 19 bases between them. From germline, CDR1 is SGHTA and CDR2 FQGNSA. The CDR3 spells CASSPAGDTGYEQFF. In nucleotides, the CDR3 is TGTGCCAGCAGCCCCGCAGGGGACACTGGGTATGAGCAGTTCTTC.

The gene calls are TRBV20-1 and TRBJ2-7; 12 bases agree with TRBD2. V gave up 6 bases and J gave up 0 bases; unmatched junction bases: 3. The CDR3 consists of 14 residues. Germline assignment: CDR1 DFQATT and CDR2 SNEGSKA (reference sequence). The CDR3 region has the DNA TGCAGTGCGACTAGCGGGGGAAGCTCCTACGAGCAGTACTTC. Amino acids: CSATSGGSSYEQYF.

This clonotype turned up a few times. This chain joins TRBV28 and TRBJ2-4; D uncertain. The CDR3 loop spans 15 amino acids. Trimming pared 3 bases from V and 3 bases from J, leaving 12 bases between. The germline CDR1 and CDR2 sequences are MDHEN and SYDVKM. CDR3 sequence: CASSFLEAGKNIQYF. In nucleotides, the CDR3 is TGTGCCAGCAGTTTCCTCGAGGCTGGCAAAAACATTCAGTACTTC.

This clonotype appeared a few times. Since no conserved phenylalanine or tryptophan closes the CDR3, a read error is the likely cause. The V and J genes are TRBV6-2 or TRBV6-3 and TRBJ2-7; D is perhaps TRBD2 (6 bases). V shed 7 bases and J shed 3 bases, with 19 bases lying between them. Germline values: CDR1 MNHEY, CDR2 SVGEGT. This CDR3 has 15 amino acids. The DNA of the CDR3 is TGTGCCAGCACCTGGTCGGGAGCCTCCGTCTACGAGCAGTACCTC. It codes for CASTWSGASVYEQYL.